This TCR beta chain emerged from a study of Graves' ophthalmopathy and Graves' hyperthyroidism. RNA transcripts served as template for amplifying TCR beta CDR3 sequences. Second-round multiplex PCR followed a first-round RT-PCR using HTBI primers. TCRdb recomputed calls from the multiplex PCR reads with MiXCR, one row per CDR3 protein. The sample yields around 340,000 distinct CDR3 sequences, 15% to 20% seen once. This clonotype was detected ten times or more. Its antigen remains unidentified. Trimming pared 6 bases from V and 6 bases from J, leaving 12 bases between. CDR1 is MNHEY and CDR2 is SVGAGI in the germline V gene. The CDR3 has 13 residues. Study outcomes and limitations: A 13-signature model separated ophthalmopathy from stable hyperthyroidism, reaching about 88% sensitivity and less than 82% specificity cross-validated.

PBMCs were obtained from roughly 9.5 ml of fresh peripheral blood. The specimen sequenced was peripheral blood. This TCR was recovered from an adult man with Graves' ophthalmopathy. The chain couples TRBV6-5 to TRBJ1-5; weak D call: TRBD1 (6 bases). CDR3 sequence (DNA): TGTGCCAGCAGGGGGGACACCTCTCAGCCCCAGCATTTT. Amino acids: CASRGDTSQPQHF.